This T cell receptor (beta chain) was documented in a study of blood T cells in healthy people across ages. Study in general: Every two T cells gave about one barcoded beta molecule via template switching. Findings and caveats of the study: As age increased, TCR beta diversity per million T cells fell in a roughly linear fashion.

Primed by a sample-barcoded 5' primer and a J-beta primer mix, a second PCR proceeded for about 7 to 11 cycles. Each CDR3 protein gets one entry after TCRdb re-called the 5' RACE reads with MiXCR. Among about 400,000 distinct CDR3 sequences, about 55% were seen once, and the ten largest hold around 53%. Extracted total RNA amounted to at least 6 micrograms for each sample. In this sample, this clonotype turned up a few times. What it binds is unknown. Sequenced material: blood. The TCR was taken from a man between 60 and 75 years old in good health.

The CDR3 sequence: CSASNRDRGLAGAYEQYF. In DNA, the CDR3 is TGCAGTGCTAGTAACCGGGACAGGGGGCTAGCGGGAGCTTACGAGCAGTACTTC. The V gene is TRBV20-1, the J gene TRBJ2-7, with 12 positions matching TRBD1. V was pared by 3 bases and J by 4 bases, with 16 bases of the junction left unmatched. Looked up from germline, CDR1 is DFQATT and CDR2 is SNEGSKA (reference sequence). The CDR3 runs 18 residues.